The clone carrying this T cell receptor (beta chain) was observed a few times. The record originates from a study of CD8+ T cells in alopecia areata. Across the whole study: Twice a day, 5 to 10 mg of oral tofacitinib was administered to treated patients.

CDR1 is SNHLY and CDR2 is FYNNEI in the germline V gene. V lost 2 bases and J lost 6, with 10 bases in between. CDR3 length: 13 residues. Investigators isolated RNA and reverse transcribed it into cDNA to act as the sequencing template. This table comes from immunoSEQ multiplex PCR, and its TCRdb copy is limited to in-frame clones, with some not included. In the table there are 130,000 to 150,000 clones, 40% to 50% of which are singletons. The V gene is TRBV2, the J gene TRBJ1-1; D ambiguous. Sequencing input: CD4+ T cells sorted from blood. The clonotype comes from a human donor with alopecia areata. DNA of the CDR3: TGTGCCAGCAGTGAATGGGAGGGTCCTGAAGCTTTCTTT. Translated, it gives CASSEWEGPEAFF.